Sequencing of this TCR beta chain was carried out in a study of T cells in localized non-small cell lung cancer. Whole-study findings and limits: Because sequencing included only one region (of the tumor), heterogeneity remains possible. For the top 100 tumor clones, a median roughly 56 also appeared in adjacent lung. Greater T cell density in blood accompanied longer overall survival.

CDR3 length: 12 amino acids. J was trimmed by 4 bases and V by 4 bases; bases with no gene match: 1. Looked up from germline, CDR1 is SQVTM and CDR2 is ANQGSEA. Measured with immunoSEQ multiplex PCR; TCRdb has only the in-frame clones, and not every one. The data contain about 24,000 clones, around 87% of them singletons. A note on this clone: Its antigen is still unknown.

This clonotype was sampled from a male donor older than 55 with stage II squamous cell lung carcinoma. The material sequenced was peripheral blood, taken before any cancer treatment. The genes are TRBV29-1 and TRBJ2-7, with 10 positions matching TRBD1. As DNA, the CDR3 is TGCAGCGTTGGGGACAGGGGATACGAGCAGTACTTC. Translation gives CSVGDRGYEQYF.